This is a list of T cell receptor beta chains from one sample in a study of blood T cell repertoires in COVID-19. TCRdb's table, derived via immunoSEQ multiplex PCR, lists solely in-frame clones and lacks some. Counted here are approximately 490,000 clones, roughly nine tenths occurring once; the ten biggest clones make up 0.7%. Specimen: PBMCs or T cells enriched from blood (not recorded which). The receptors here all came from a woman under 30 who had recovered from COVID-19. Both conserved end residues are part of each CDR3. Fields, in order: V gene, clone size, J gene, D gene, CDR3 protein, CDR3 DNA. The D gene is left open where the match is weak. Size values are once, few and many counts, or a class for expanded clones, and some rows have none.

>TRBV25-1|-|TRBJ1-2|-
CASSEGGKNYGYTF
TGTGCCAGCAGTGAAGGCGGGAAGAACTATGGCTACACCTTC
>TRBV29-1|-|TRBJ1-5|-
CSVELSGDSNQPQHF
TGCAGCGTTGAATTATCAGGGGATAGCAATCAGCCCCAGCATTTT
>TRBV5-1|-|TRBJ1-2|TRBD1
CASSLDRTGSENYGYTF
TGCGCCAGCAGCCTTGACCGGACAGGAAGCGAAAACTATGGCTACACCTTC
>TRBV28|-|TRBJ2-3|TRBD2
CASSFPFTDSGGAADTQYF
TGTGCCAGCAGTTTCCCCTTCACCGATAGCGGGGGGGCAGCAGATACGCAGTATTTT
>TRBV9|-|TRBJ1-2|TRBD1
CASSRETGGYGYTF
TGTGCCAGCAGCCGTGAGACAGGGGGCTATGGCTACACCTTC
>TRBV2|-|TRBJ2-7|-
CASSEPLRGEQYF
TGTGCCAGCAGTGAACCCTTACGGGGGGAGCAGTACTTC
>TRBV19|-|TRBJ1-2|-
CASSIEAQRYGYTF
TGTGCCAGTAGTATAGAGGCGCAGCGCTATGGCTACACCTTC
>TRBV5-4|-|TRBJ2-7|TRBD1
CASRPTGKYEQYF
TGTGCCAGCAGACCGACAGGGAAGTACGAGCAGTACTTC
>TRBV5-6|-|TRBJ2-3|TRBD2
CASSLLRGGITDTQYF
TGTGCCAGCAGCTTGTTGCGGGGGGGTATCACAGATACGCAGTATTTT
>TRBV11-2|-|TRBJ2-3|-
CASSLADTQYF
TGTGCCAGCAGCCTCGCAGATACGCAGTATTTT
>TRBV10-2|-|TRBJ1-6|-
CASCRTSSYNSPLHF
TGCGCCAGCTGCCGAACTAGCTCCTATAATTCACCCCTCCACTTT
>TRBV7-3|-|TRBJ2-5|TRBD2
CASSHRGGETQYF
TGTGCCAGCAGCCACCGGGGGGGAGAGACCCAGTACTTC
>TRBV6-5|-|TRBJ1-6|TRBD1
CASSPWTGNNSPLHF
TGTGCCAGCAGTCCGTGGACAGGGAATAATTCACCCCTCCACTTT
>TRBV4-1|-|TRBJ2-1|-
CASSQPVRNNEQFF
TGCGCCAGCAGCCAACCGGTGAGGAACAATGAGCAGTTCTTC
>TRBV28|-|TRBJ1-1|-
CASGQWGTLSRDTEAFF
TGTGCCAGCGGGCAGTGGGGGACACTCTCCAGGGACACTGAAGCTTTCTTT
>TRBV5-5|-|TRBJ1-5|-
CASSWTTGNQPQHF
TGTGCCAGCAGCTGGACGACGGGGAATCAGCCCCAGCATTTT
>TRBV9|-|TRBJ2-1|-
CASSVDRNNEQFF
TGTGCCAGCAGCGTCGACAGAAACAATGAGCAGTTCTTC
>TRBV30|-|TRBJ1-6|-
CAWSRGSTPLHF
TGTGCCTGGAGCAGGGGTTCTACACCCCTCCACTTT
>TRBV5-1|once|TRBJ2-7|-
CASSLDRTYEQYF
TGCGCCAGCAGCTTGGACAGAACCTACGAGCAGTACTTC
>TRBV30|few|TRBJ1-2|TRBD1
CAWSLIRTGGNYGYTF
TGTGCCTGGAGCCTAATCCGGACAGGGGGGAACTATGGCTACACCTTC
>TRBV5-5|-|TRBJ1-4|-
CASRSAGGLNEKLFF
TGTGCCAGCAGGTCGGCGGGGGGCCTTAATGAAAAACTGTTTTTT
>TRBV2|-|TRBJ1-6|TRBD1
CASSGQGVSPLHF
TGTGCCAGCAGTGGACAGGGGGTATCACCCCTCCACTTT
>TRBV27|few|TRBJ1-5|-
CATQTQRARAPAYQPQHF
TGTGCCACCCAAACCCAAAGAGCCAGGGCGCCTGCTTATCAGCCCCAGCATTTT
>TRBV19|-|TRBJ1-5|-
CASSTFGSQGTAVGNQPQHF
TGTGCCAGTAGTACCTTCGGGTCTCAGGGAACCGCGGTTGGCAATCAGCCCCAGCATTTT
>TRBV30|-|TRBJ1-6|TRBD1
CAWGDSYSPLHF
TGTGCCTGGGGGGACAGCTATTCACCCCTCCACTTT
>TRBV30|-|TRBJ2-2|-
CAWSSPSRTGELFF
TGTGCCTGGAGTTCCCCTAGCCGGACCGGGGAGCTGTTTTTT
>TRBV2|-|TRBJ1-3|-
CASSGNSEASGNTIYF
TGTGCCAGCAGCGGAAACTCAGAGGCCTCTGGAAACACCATATATTTT
>TRBV19|-|TRBJ2-2|TRBD1
CATRRTGPSTGELFF
TGTGCCACCAGAAGGACAGGCCCCTCCACCGGGGAGCTGTTTTTT
>TRBV5-1|-|TRBJ2-4|-
CASSLDPENIQYF
TGCGCCAGCAGCTTGGATCCAGAAAACATTCAGTACTTC